The present TCR beta chain was sequenced within a study of T-cell reconstitution after alpha-beta-depleted transplantation in children. Notes on the study in general: Alpha-beta T cells present about two months after transplant were reported to originate from several hundred expanded graft clones. The authors attributed T-cell counts and diversity one year after transplant mostly to newly produced T cells. At day 60, the high TCRbeta diversity found in some patients originated from recipient T cells and thymic progenitors that had survived.

This clonotype was detected many times. Its target is unknown. Germline values: CDR1 ENHRY, CDR2 SYGVKD. The germline V and J ends were trimmed by 7 bases and 0 bases, with 13 bases remaining between them. The CDR3 is 14 amino acids. Researchers prepared the TCRbeta library using unique molecular identifiers, the study reports. TCRdb re-derived calls from the PCR reads in MiXCR, one entry per CDR3 protein. The sample holds 250,000 to 300,000 distinct CDR3 sequences; roughly 7.8% are singletons and the top ten take about 8.2%. Sequenced material: peripheral blood, taken 360 days after TCRalphabeta/CD19-depleted stem cell transplant. The chain employs TRBV10-3 and TRBJ2-7; possibly TRBD1 for D (6 bases). The clonotype was recovered from a female patient between 2 and 15 years old who had a stem cell transplant for Fanconi anemia, so the T cells may come from the graft donor. The CDR3 sequence: CAIKGPDSSYEQYF. The CDR3 region has the DNA TGTGCCATCAAAGGGCCGGACAGCTCCTACGAGCAGTACTTC.